The entry that follows covers one TCR beta chain sequence. What it recognizes is unknown. This specimen belongs to a study of T cell responses to AZD1222 COVID-19 vaccine. General study findings and limits: Donor demographics were predominantly white British with a female majority; clonal diversity may be underestimated.

Germline values: CDR1 MGHDK, CDR2 SYGVNS. Trimming removed 2 bases from V and 8 bases from J, with 12 bases in between. This CDR3 has 13 residues. Using immunoSEQ multiplex PCR, the repertoire was profiled, and TCRdb retains in-frame clones only, with some absent. Of 80,000 to 90,000 clones listed, 85% to 90% were seen once; the top ten hold 4% to 5%. The input for sequencing was peripheral blood, taken 28 days after the second AZD1222 dose. The rearrangement links TRBV25-1 to TRBJ1-2; possibly TRBD1 for D (6 bases). This receptor was taken from an adult who received the AZD1222 COVID-19 vaccine. CDR3 sequence: CASSELGRGGYTF. CDR3 DNA: TGTGCCAGCAGTGAACTGGGCAGGGGCGGCTACACCTTC.